This TCR beta chain comes out of a study of beta chain features in type 1 diabetes. Study-level points and caveats: For Type 1 diabetes patients, all four CD4+ subsets carried TCRB CDR3s that were moderately but significantly shorter. The naive, central memory and Treg TCRB repertoires of patients appeared to be more similar to one another than those of healthy donors. Any HLA type influence on TCRB rearrangement was left unresolved here.

This clone was detected only a few times. The antigen remains unidentified. CD45RO/CCR7/CD25/CD127/CD95/CD27 sorting isolated CD4+ naive, central memory, regulatory and stem cell-like memory cells. Expressed TCRB transcripts were sequenced, since all the RNA that had been isolated was reverse transcribed. The repertoire was sequenced with immunoSEQ multiplex PCR; TCRdb's copy has only in-frame clones and lacks some. Found here are about 470,000 clones, 25% to 35% of them singletons; the top ten hold 0.05% to 0.065%. Specimen: naive CD4+ T cells from blood. This TCR came from a man between 18 and 29 years old in good health.

The DNA of the CDR3 is TGTGCCTGTTCGACAGGTCAGGTGTACAATGAGCAGTTCTTC. Its protein is CACSTGQVYNEQFF. The J gene is TRBJ2-1, the V gene TRBV30; D possibly corresponds to TRBD1 (6 bases). This CDR3 has 14 amino acids. V lost 6 bases, J lost 4 bases, and 16 bases lay in between. The germline CDR1 and CDR2 sequences are GTSNPN and SVGIG (reference sequence).